This TCR beta chain emerged from a study of siplizumab effects on memory and regulatory T cells. Study-wide findings and caveats: Naive T cells appeared more diverse than memory cells and seemed to be major alloresponse contributors. An assignable phenotype, naive or memory, was missing from roughly 80-95% of proliferating CD4+ or CD8+ clones.

CDR3 length: 16 amino acids. Per the germline V gene, CDR1 is SQVTM and CDR2 is ANQGSEA. With V trimmed by 6 bases and J by 5 bases, 12 bases remained unmatched. The data were produced by immunoSEQ multiplex PCR, yet TCRdb's version contains in-frame clones alone and is incomplete. The sample records some 87,000 clones, approximately 90% being singletons. As for this clone: Its antigen remains unidentified.

This receptor was obtained from a human donor in good health. This chain connects TRBV29-1 to TRBJ2-2; 10 nucleotides line up with TRBD2. The sample comprised CD4+ T cells sorted from blood. The DNA of the CDR3 is TGCAGCGTATCAGCGGGAGGGGAGTCTGGTACCGGGGAGCTGTTTTTT. Translated, it gives CSVSAGGESGTGELFF.